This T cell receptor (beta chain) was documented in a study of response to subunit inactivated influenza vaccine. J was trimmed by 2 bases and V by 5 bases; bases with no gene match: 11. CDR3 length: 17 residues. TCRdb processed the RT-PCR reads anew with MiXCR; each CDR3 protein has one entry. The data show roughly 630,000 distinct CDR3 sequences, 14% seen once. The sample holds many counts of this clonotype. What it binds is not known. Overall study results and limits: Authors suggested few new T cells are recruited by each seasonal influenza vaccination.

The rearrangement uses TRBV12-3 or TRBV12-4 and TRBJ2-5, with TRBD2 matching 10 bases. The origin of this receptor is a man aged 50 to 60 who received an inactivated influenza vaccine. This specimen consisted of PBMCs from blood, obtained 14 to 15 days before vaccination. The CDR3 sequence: CASSPYSSGRDQETQYF. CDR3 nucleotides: TGTGCCAGCAGTCCATATTCTAGCGGGAGAGATCAAGAGACCCAGTACTTC.